The 24 T cell receptor beta chains in this list originate from one sample, sequenced in a study of shared clonotypes between healthy human individuals. Naive CD8 cells comprised CD45RO-negative, CCR7-positively selected cells, excluding terminally differentiated effector memory CD45RA+ cells. Assay: immunoSEQ multiplex PCR; the TCRdb copy retains only in-frame clones and omits some. The sample records about 2,100,000 clones, 93% being singletons. The specimen was naive CD8+ T cells from PBMCs. All receptors derive from a man aged 18 to 29 in good health. Some clones in this sample may be carry-over from other donors' samples.

The chain combines TRBV5-1 with TRBJ2-7; D remains unclear. The CDR3 runs 13 residues. The V and J ends lost 7 bases and 3 bases respectively, with 14 bases between them. Germline values: CDR1 SGHRS, CDR2 YFSETQ. The CDR3 DNA reads as TGCGCCAGCCGCGTGAGCGCCGGCTACGAGCAGTACTTC. It yields the protein CASRVSAGYEQYF.

The rearrangement uses TRBV5-1 and TRBJ2-3; tentative D call: TRBD2 (6 bases). V lost 3 bases and J lost 0, with 11 bases in between. The length of the CDR3 is 15 residues. Germline V gene data show CDR1 as SGHRS and CDR2 as YFSETQ. The CDR3 reads CASSSIAASTDTQYF. The CDR3 nucleotides are TGCGCCAGCAGCTCGATAGCGGCTAGCACAGATACGCAGTATTTT.

The genes are TRBV11-2 and TRBJ1-2; unclear D gene. This CDR3 spans 12 amino acids. V shed 9 bases and J shed 0 bases, with 8 bases lying between them. Germline V CDR1 and CDR2: SGHAT, FQNNGV. DNA for the CDR3: TGTGCCAGTTACGGTACTAACTATGGCTACACCTTC. As protein: CASYGTNYGYTF. The entire variable domain, with the rest obtained from reference TRBV11-2 and TRBJ1-2, is as follows: EAGVAQSPRYKIIEKRQSVAFWCNPISGHATLYWYQQILGQGPKLLIQFQNNGVVDDSQLPKDRFSAERLKGVDSTLKIQPAKLEDSAVYLCASYGTNYGYTFGSGTRLTVV.

On this clone itself: Other DNA sequences of this sample code for an identical CDR3. The chain employs TRBV27 and TRBJ1-5; D unresolved. Germline CDR1 and CDR2: MNHEY and SMNVEV (reference sequence). The CDR3 is made up of 14 amino acids. V lost 3 bases to trimming and J lost 0 bases, with 6 bases between them. CDR3 sequence: CASSLVGSNQPQHF. CDR3 DNA: TGTGCCAGCAGTTTGGTGGGTAGCAATCAGCCCCAGCATTTT.

A single count supports this clone. The chain links TRBV10-2 to TRBJ1-5; unclear D gene. The germline V gene has CDR1 WSHSY and CDR2 SAAADI. Trimming left V 3 bases short and J 7 bases short, with 13 bases between. This CDR3 region has 14 residues. CDR3 sequence reads: CASSDSGMRQPQHF. For the CDR3, the DNA is TGCGCCAGCAGTGACAGCGGGATGAGGCAGCCCCAGCATTTT.

The rearrangement uses TRBV30 and TRBJ2-7; the D gene is possibly TRBD2 (6 bases). This CDR3 is built from 14 residues. From germline, CDR1 is GTSNPN and CDR2 SVGIG (reference sequence). V lost 4 bases, J lost 3 bases, and 16 bases lay in between. The CDR3 is CAWTYNSGDYEQYF. The CDR3 coding sequence is TGTGCCTGGACCTATAATAGCGGAGACTACGAGCAGTACTTC.

This sequence joins TRBV13 and TRBJ2-4, with unresolved D. The CDR3 loop spans 19 amino acids. Between the trimmed V and J ends, which lost 1 base and 0 bases, there was a span of 19 bases. Germline V gene lookup returns CDR1 PRHDT and CDR2 FYEKMQ (reference sequence). This chain's CDR3 is CASSLVPGLTQIAKNIQYF. Written as DNA, the CDR3 is TGTGCCAGCAGCTTAGTTCCGGGTCTCACCCAAATAGCCAAAAACATTCAGTACTTC. Supplemented by reference TRBV13 and TRBJ2-4, the full variable domain reads AAGVIQSPRHLIKEKRETATLKCYPIPRHDTVYWYQQGPGQDPQFLISFYEKMQSDKGSIPDRFSAQQFSDYHSELNMSSLELGDSALYFCASSLVPGLTQIAKNIQYFGAGTRLSVL.

The chain recombines TRBV9 with TRBJ2-1; D is uncertain. V was trimmed by 0 bases and J by 4 bases, leaving 11 bases between them. The length of the CDR3 is 15 residues. Germline-derived CDR1 and CDR2 are SGDLS and YYNGEE. The CDR3 sequence: CASSVGARNYNEQFF. The DNA of the CDR3 is TGTGCCAGCAGCGTAGGCGCCCGGAATTACAATGAGCAGTTCTTC.

V and J are TRBV13 and TRBJ2-7; either TRBD1 or TRBD2 may fit D (5 bases each). V was cut by 3 bases and J by 2 bases, with 11 bases left in between. The CDR3 runs to 14 residues. Germline V lookup: CDR1 PRHDT, CDR2 FYEKMQ (reference sequence). The CDR3 here is CASSFGDLAYEQYF. The DNA for the CDR3 is TGTGCCAGCAGCTTTGGGGACCTTGCCTACGAGCAGTACTTC.

The rearrangement uses TRBV19 and TRBJ1-1; a possible D gene is TRBD1 (6 bases). The germline V gene encodes CDR1 LNHDA and CDR2 SQIVND (reference sequence). CDR3 length: 18 amino acids. Trimming removed 0 bases at V and 0 bases at J, with 17 bases between. CDR3 amino acids: CASSIDDEQGWMNTEAFF. CDR3 coding DNA: TGTGCCAGTAGTATAGATGACGAGCAGGGGTGGATGAACACTGAAGCTTTCTTT.

The rearrangement uses TRBV29-1 and TRBJ2-5; a weak D match, TRBD2 (6 bases). Germline V gene data show CDR1 as SQVTM and CDR2 as ANQGSEA. This CDR3 is 14 amino acids long. Trimming cost V 3 bases and J 2 bases, with 13 bases left between them. Here the CDR3 reads CSVEEGTDQETQYF. CDR3 nucleotides: TGCAGCGTTGAGGAGGGGACGGATCAAGAGACCCAGTACTTC. The full variable domain, in which reference TRBV29-1 and TRBJ2-5 provide the parts outside the CDR3, is SAVISQKPSRDICQRGTSLTIQCQVDSQVTMMFWYRQQPGQSLTLIATANQGSEATYESGFVIDKFPISRPNLTFSTLTVSNMSPEDSSIYLCSVEEGTDQETQYFGPGTRLLVL.

Concerning this clone: This CDR3 is also generated by other DNA sequences in the sample. V and J are TRBV7-9 and TRBJ1-5; no clear D. The V end lost 3 bases, the J end lost 1 base, and 7 bases lay between the germline ends. There are 14 residues in the CDR3. Germline values: CDR1 SEHNR, CDR2 FQNEAQ (reference sequence). CDR3 amino acids: CASSLSLSNQPQHF. In DNA, the CDR3 is TGTGCCAGCAGCTTGAGTCTCAGCAATCAGCCCCAGCATTTT.

The chain combines TRBV7-9 with TRBJ2-1, with 11 positions matching TRBD2. The CDR3 runs 15 residues. Germline V gene sequence: CDR1 SEHNR, CDR2 FQNEAQ (reference sequence). V lost 0 bases to trimming and J lost 15 bases; unmatched junction nucleotides: 10. CDR3 loop: CASSLARETSGTLFF. The CDR3 DNA reads TGTGCCAGCAGCTTAGCCAGAGAGACTAGCGGGACCCTGTTCTTC.

Only a few counts were recorded for this clone. The J gene is TRBJ1-1, the V gene TRBV5-6; the D gene is possibly TRBD1 (6 bases). CDR3 length: 15 residues. Trimming removed 4 bases from V and 0 bases from J, with 13 bases in between. Germline-derived CDR1 and CDR2 are SGHDT and YYEEEE. The CDR3 here is CASSPQGWVNTEAFF. CDR3 sequence (DNA): TGTGCCAGCAGCCCACAGGGCTGGGTGAACACTGAAGCTTTCTTT.

This chain connects TRBV30 to TRBJ2-1; 12 bases line up with TRBD2. The CDR3 is 16 amino acids. The V gene's germline CDR1 is GTSNPN and CDR2 SVGIG (reference sequence). After removal of 4 bases from V and 0 bases from J, the junction contained 4 bases not matched to a gene. The CDR3 loop is CAWTLLAGGSYNEQFF. Written as DNA, the CDR3 is TGTGCCTGGACCCTACTAGCGGGAGGCTCCTACAATGAGCAGTTCTTC.

The rearrangement uses TRBV7-9 and TRBJ1-2; D remains unclear. Per the germline V gene, CDR1 is SEHNR and CDR2 is FQNEAQ (reference sequence). The CDR3 has 14 residues. Trimming took off 3 bases at V and 9 bases at J, with 17 bases between the two ends. DNA for the CDR3: TGTGCCAGCAGCTTTGGACTTACACCCGGTAGCTACACCTTC. This codes for CASSFGLTPGSYTF. Full variable domain (rest looked up from reference TRBV7-9 and TRBJ1-2): DTGVSQNPRHKITKRGQNVTFRCDPISEHNRLYWYRQTLGQGPEFLTYFQNEAQLEKSRLLSDRFSAERPKGSFSTLEIQRTEQGDSAMYLCASSFGLTPGSYTFGSGTRLTVV.

V usage is TRBV18 and J usage is TRBJ2-5; TRBD2 might be the D (5 bases). Germline CDR1 and CDR2: KGHSH and LQKENI. The V end lost 3 bases, the J end lost 7 bases, and 27 bases lay between the germline ends. The CDR3 loop spans 18 amino acids. CDR3 sequence (DNA): TGTGCCAGCTCACCGAACCGTGAACCGGGAAAAGGACGGGTGACCCAGTACTTC. It specifies CASSPNREPGKGRVTQYF.

The V call is TRBV9, the J call TRBJ2-3; D is unresolved. Per germline, CDR1 SGDLS and CDR2 YYNGEE. Trimming stripped 3 bases from V and 7 bases from J, with 12 bases between. The CDR3 sequence is 13 residues long. CDR3 loop: CASSDTQGHTQYF. The CDR3 nucleotides read TGTGCCAGCAGCGACACCCAAGGCCATACGCAGTATTTT.

The chain links TRBV27 to TRBJ2-1; the D call may be TRBD1 or TRBD2 (5 bases each). CDR1 and CDR2 from the germline V gene are MNHEY and SMNVEV (reference sequence). V was cut by 5 bases and J by 5 bases, with 16 bases left in between. This CDR3 is 15 amino acids long. The CDR3 sequence is CASSLRDPFDNEQFF. The CDR3 coding sequence is TGTGCCAGCAGTCTCCGGGACCCTTTCGACAATGAGCAGTTCTTC.

The J gene is TRBJ2-7, the V gene TRBV7-3; 8 nucleotides agree with TRBD1. In germline, CDR1 is SGHTA, CDR2 FQGTGA. This CDR3 is built from 13 residues. V lost 2 bases and J lost 6; bases outside the gene matches: 3. The CDR3 protein is CASSLWTGTEQYF. CDR3 bases: TGTGCCAGCAGCTTATGGACAGGGACCGAGCAGTACTTC. Complete variable domain (other parts from reference TRBV7-3 and TRBJ2-7): GAGVSQTPSNKVTEKGKYVELRCDPISGHTALYWYRQSLGQGPEFLIYFQGTGAADDSGLPNDRFFAVRPEGSVSTLKIQRTERGDSAVYLCASSLWTGTEQYFGPGTRLTVT.

CDR3: CASSVDRRERYNEQFF. The CDR3 nucleotides read TGTGCCAGCAGCGTAGATAGGCGGGAGAGGTACAATGAGCAGTTCTTC. The V gene is TRBV9, the J gene TRBJ2-1; 7 bases are shared with TRBD2. The CDR3 runs to 16 residues. Per germline, CDR1 SGDLS and CDR2 YYNGEE. The ends lost 0 bases at V and 4 bases at J; junction bases unmatched: 7.

This rearrangement joins TRBV7-2 to TRBJ2-3; tentative D call: TRBD2 (5 bases). Trimming stripped 3 bases from V and 0 bases from J, with 10 bases between. This CDR3 has 15 residues. The germline CDR1 and CDR2 sequences are SGHTA and FQGNSA. CDR3 residues: CASSLGALSTDTQYF. In DNA form, the CDR3 reads TGTGCCAGCAGCTTGGGAGCTCTGAGCACAGATACGCAGTATTTT.

The chain recombines TRBV6-5 with TRBJ2-2, with D tentatively TRBD1 (5 bases). CDR1 and CDR2 from the germline V gene are MNHEY and SVGAGI. The germline V and J ends were trimmed by 6 bases and 11 bases, with 16 bases remaining between them. The CDR3 has 13 residues. In nucleotides, the CDR3 is TGTGCCAGCAGACGCCGCGACCAGGGAGAGCTGTTTTTT. It yields the protein CASRRRDQGELFF.

The chain joins TRBV9 to TRBJ1-3; unclear D gene. Trimming removed 4 bases from V and 0 bases from J, with 11 bases in between. This CDR3 spans 15 amino acids. Germline lookup yields CDR1 SGDLS and CDR2 YYNGEE. The DNA for the CDR3 is TGTGCCAGCAGCCAAGACGGAAACTCTGGAAACACCATATATTTT. This encodes CASSQDGNSGNTIYF. The full variable domain, completed using reference TRBV9 and TRBJ1-3, is DSGVTQTPKHLITATGQRVTLRCSPRSGDLSVYWYQQSLDQGLQFLIQYYNGEERAKGNILERFSAQQFPDLHSELNLSSLELGDSALYFCASSQDGNSGNTIYFGEGSWLTVV.